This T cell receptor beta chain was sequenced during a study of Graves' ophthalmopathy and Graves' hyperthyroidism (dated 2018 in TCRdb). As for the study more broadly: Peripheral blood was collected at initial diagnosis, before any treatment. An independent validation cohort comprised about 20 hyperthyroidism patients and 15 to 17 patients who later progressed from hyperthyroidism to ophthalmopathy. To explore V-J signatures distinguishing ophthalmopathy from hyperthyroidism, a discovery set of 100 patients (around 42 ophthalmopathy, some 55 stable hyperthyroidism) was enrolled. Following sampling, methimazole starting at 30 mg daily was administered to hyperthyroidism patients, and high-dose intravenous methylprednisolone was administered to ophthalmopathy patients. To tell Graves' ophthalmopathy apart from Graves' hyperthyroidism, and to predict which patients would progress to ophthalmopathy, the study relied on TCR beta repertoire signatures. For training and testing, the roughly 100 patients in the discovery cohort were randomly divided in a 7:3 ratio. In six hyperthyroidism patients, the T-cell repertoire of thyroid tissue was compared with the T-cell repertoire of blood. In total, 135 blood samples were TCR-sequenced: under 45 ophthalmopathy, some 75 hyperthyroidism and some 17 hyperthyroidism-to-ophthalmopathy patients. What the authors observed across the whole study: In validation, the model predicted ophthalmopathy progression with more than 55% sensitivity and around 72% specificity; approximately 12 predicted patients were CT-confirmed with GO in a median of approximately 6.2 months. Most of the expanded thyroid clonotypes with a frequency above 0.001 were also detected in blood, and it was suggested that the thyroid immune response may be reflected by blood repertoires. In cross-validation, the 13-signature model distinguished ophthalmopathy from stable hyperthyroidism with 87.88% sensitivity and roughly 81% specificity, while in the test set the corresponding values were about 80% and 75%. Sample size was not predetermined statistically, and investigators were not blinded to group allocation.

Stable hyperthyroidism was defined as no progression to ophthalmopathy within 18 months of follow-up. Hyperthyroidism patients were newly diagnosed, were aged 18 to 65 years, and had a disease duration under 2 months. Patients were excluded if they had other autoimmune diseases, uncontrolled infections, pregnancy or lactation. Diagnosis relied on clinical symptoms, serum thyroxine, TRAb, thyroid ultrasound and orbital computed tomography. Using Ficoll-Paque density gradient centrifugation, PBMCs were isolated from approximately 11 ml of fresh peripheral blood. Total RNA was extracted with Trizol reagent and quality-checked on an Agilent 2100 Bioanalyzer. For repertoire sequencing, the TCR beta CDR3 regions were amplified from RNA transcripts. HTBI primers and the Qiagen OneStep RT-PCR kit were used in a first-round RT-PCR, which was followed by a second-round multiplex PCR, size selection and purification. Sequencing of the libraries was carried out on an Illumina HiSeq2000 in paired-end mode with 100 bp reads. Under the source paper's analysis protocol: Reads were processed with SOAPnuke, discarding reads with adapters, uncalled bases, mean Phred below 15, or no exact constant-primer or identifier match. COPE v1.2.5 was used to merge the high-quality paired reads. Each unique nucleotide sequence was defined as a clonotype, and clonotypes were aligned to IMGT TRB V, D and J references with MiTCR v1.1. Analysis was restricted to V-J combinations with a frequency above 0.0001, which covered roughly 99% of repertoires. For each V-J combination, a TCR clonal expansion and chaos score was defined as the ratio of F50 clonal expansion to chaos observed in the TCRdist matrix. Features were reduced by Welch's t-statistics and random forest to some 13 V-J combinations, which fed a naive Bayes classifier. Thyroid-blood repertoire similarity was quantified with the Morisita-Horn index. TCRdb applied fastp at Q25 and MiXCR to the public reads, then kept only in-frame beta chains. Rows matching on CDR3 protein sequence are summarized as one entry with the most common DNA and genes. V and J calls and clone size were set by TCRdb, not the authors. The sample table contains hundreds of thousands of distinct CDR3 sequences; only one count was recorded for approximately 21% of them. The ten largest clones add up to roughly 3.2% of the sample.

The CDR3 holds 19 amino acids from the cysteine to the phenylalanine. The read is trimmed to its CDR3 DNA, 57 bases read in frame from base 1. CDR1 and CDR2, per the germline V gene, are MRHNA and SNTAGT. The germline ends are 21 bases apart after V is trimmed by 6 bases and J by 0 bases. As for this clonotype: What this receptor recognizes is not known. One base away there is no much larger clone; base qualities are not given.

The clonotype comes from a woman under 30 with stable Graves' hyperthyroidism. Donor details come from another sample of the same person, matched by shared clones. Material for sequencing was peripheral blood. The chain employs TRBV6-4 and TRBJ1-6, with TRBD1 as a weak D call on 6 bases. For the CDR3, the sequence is CASRTTGSSPGSYNSPLHF. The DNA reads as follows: TGTGCCAGCAGGACTACAGGGTCCTCTCCCGGCTCCTATAATTCACCCCTCCACTTT.